This TCR beta chain was observed in a study of shared clonotypes between healthy human individuals. Study-level background: Used for every donor were three CD4 naive, three CD4 memory, two CD8 naive and one CD8 memory plate.

Study outcomes and limitations: The sole specimen, blood, was sampled, and tissue repertoires likely differ. Between a handful of donors, naive CD4 clonotypes were shared at a level of about 5%.

Worth noting for this clone: No antigen is known for it.

The CDR3 loop spans 19 amino acids. The V end lost 0 bases, the J end lost 6 bases, and 26 bases lay between the germline ends. Germline CDR1 WNHNN, CDR2 SYGVQD (reference sequence). Replicate sorted-subset PCRs were loaded with 150 to 200 ng DNA, 30,000 or so T cell genomes. Method: immunoSEQ multiplex PCR; TCRdb's copy keeps in-frame clones and lacks some. The sample contains 400,000 to 600,000 clones, 90% to 97% of which appear only once. The TCR was taken from a woman in her 30s in good health. The specimen was naive CD4+ T cells sorted from blood. The subset denotes: CD45RA+ positively selected. The rearrangement uses TRBV10-1 and TRBJ2-5; D possibly corresponds to TRBD2 (5 bases). This chain's CDR3 is CASSESSFKAPGIAKTQYF. The CDR3 coding sequence is TGCGCCAGCAGTGAGTCGAGTTTTAAAGCGCCGGGGATCGCGAAGACCCAGTACTTC.